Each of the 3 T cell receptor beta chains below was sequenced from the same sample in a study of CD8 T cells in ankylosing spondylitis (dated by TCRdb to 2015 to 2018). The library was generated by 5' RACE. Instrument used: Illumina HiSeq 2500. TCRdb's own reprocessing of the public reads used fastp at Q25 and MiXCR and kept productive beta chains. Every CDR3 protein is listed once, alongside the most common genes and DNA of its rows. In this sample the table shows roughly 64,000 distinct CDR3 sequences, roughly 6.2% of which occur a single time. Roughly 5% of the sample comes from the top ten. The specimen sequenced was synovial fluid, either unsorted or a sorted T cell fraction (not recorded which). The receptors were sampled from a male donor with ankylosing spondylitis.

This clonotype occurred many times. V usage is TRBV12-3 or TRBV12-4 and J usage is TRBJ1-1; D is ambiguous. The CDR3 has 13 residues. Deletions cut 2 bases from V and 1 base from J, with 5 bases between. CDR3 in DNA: TGTGCCAGCAGTTTACAGGCGAACACTGAAGCTTTCTTT. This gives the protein CASSLQANTEAFF.

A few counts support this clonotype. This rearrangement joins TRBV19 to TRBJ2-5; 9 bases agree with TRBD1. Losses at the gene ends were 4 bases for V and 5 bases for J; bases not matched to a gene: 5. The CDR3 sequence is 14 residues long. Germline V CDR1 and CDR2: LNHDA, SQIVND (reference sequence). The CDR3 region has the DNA TGTGCCAGTAGTACGGGACAGGGCGTGGAGACCCAGTACTTC. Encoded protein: CASSTGQGVETQYF.

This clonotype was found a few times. CDR3 sequence: CASSYGDGPQETQYF. CDR3 nucleotides: TGTGCCAGCAGTTACGGGGACGGACCACAAGAGACCCAGTACTTC. The rearrangement uses TRBV6-5 and TRBJ2-5, with D possibly called TRBD1 or TRBD2 (5 bases each). The CDR3 is 15 residues long. CDR1 is MNHEY, CDR2 SVGAGI, per germline. Trimming cost V 2 bases and J 2 bases, with 12 bases left between them.